This T cell receptor (beta chain) came from a study of blood T cell repertoires in COVID-19 (TCRdb year 2020). Turning to the overall study: Samples from collaborators originated in the United States, Italy and Spain and spanned both the acute and convalescent phases of COVID-19. Samples were obtained from the ongoing ImmuneRACE study (first 160 participants) and from over a thousand subjects provided by 6 global collaborators. The dataset comprised deeply sampled blood TCRbeta repertoires from subjects exposed to, actively infected with, or recovered from COVID-19. The sample metadata nearly always contained a de-identified subject ID, COVID-19 status, age in years and sex. The prospective study material was composed of cDNA or gDNA derived from T cells, B-cell-depleted T cells, or PBMCs. The repertoires were released in a freely available public database meant as a resource for research on the immune response to SARS-CoV-2. Where HLA class I and class II types were available, the types were taken from metadata supplied by the sample provider, not from assay-based typing. What the research found in general, with its limitations: The quantity of clinical and demographic metadata differed by source and by participant and was supplied without curation.

Of note for this clone: What antigen it recognizes has not been identified. One base away there is no much larger clone; base qualities are not given.

TCRbeta CDR3 regions were amplified from genomic DNA using the immunoSEQ Assay, a bias-controlled multiplex PCR. On the authors' methods: Within the assay, amplification of reference gene primers was used to estimate how many nucleated cells each sample contained. To quantify the absolute abundance of each unique TCRbeta CDR3 rearrangement, sequence reads were collapsed and filtered. For each sample, productive Simpson clonality was calculated as the square root of Simpson's diversity index across productive rearrangements. TCRdb retrieved this table from immuneACCESS and kept in-frame rearrangements only. Not all clones are present; in checked studies, unresolved V genes account for under half, and no reason is known for the remainder. D and trimming were read from the DNA, whereas the V and J calls and clone size are those reported in that table. This sample is represented by fewer than 200,000 clones; more than 85% of them were singletons. The ten largest make up 2% to 3% of the sample.

At one collaborating source in Seattle, patients were enrolled during active infection and were followed longitudinally through the course of disease. Whole blood was collected in K2EDTA tubes by collaborating institutions according to the institutions' own protocols. For TCRbeta analysis, collaborators shipped samples as frozen whole blood, isolated PBMCs, or DNA extracted from either of those sample types. The germline V gene gives CDR1 as SGHRS and CDR2 as YFSETQ. The CDR3, cysteine through phenylalanine, is 12 amino acids long. The CDR3 DNA has 36 bases and is translated from base 1. Trimming takes 6 bases off V and 3 bases off J; junction bases not matched to a gene: 3.

Recombination connected TRBV5-1 to TRBJ2-7, with 7 bases in between that match TRBD1. The specimen was peripheral blood. This clonotype was obtained from a woman older than 75 with COVID-19, enrolled during active disease. The nucleotide sequence is TGCGCCAGCAAGGGACAGAGCTACGAGCAGTACTTC. Translated, it gives CASKGQSYEQYF.